The clone carrying this T cell receptor beta chain has at least ten counts. Its antigen is undetermined. V was trimmed by 8 bases and J by 3 bases, leaving 16 bases between them. The CDR3 is made up of 14 amino acids. These data come from a study of T cells in Graves' hyperthyroidism and ophthalmopathy. Background on the study: It was at initial diagnosis, before any treatment, that peripheral blood was collected.

Study-level results: Most expanded thyroid clonotypes above 0.001 also appeared in blood. A median about 6.5 months before onset, the model predicted ophthalmopathy.

Amplified regions were TCR beta CDR3 sequences from RNA transcripts. A first-round RT-PCR of the TCR CDR3 used the HTBI primer set. MiXCR, applied by TCRdb to the multiplex PCR reads, yields one record per CDR3 protein. The table lists fewer than 850,000 distinct CDR3 sequences, 15% to 20% of them singletons. The source of this sequence is a man between 50 and 59 years old with Graves' hyperthyroidism. The V call is TRBV12-3 or TRBV12-4, the J call TRBJ1-1; the D gene is possibly TRBD1 (5 bases). Sequencing input: blood. The CDR3 loop reads CASGGAGMYTEAFF. DNA for the CDR3: TGTGCCAGCGGGGGAGCAGGGATGTACACTGAAGCTTTCTTT.